The entry that follows covers one TCR beta chain sequence. CDR3 size: 18 residues. Trimming took off 2 bases at V and 0 bases at J, with 18 bases between the two ends. Germline lookup yields CDR1 SGDLS and CDR2 YYNGEE. This record belongs to a study of blood T cell repertoires in COVID-19. Per the authors' pipeline: The assay estimated nucleated cells by amplifying reference gene primers. TCRdb's copy holds only in-frame clones and misses some; the assay was immunoSEQ multiplex PCR. D and trimming come from the DNA, and the V and J calls and clone size come from that table. The profile shows over 80,000 clones, 80% to 90% of them singletons.

The J gene is TRBJ1-3, the V gene TRBV9; a weak D match, TRBD1 (6 bases). This clonotype originated in a woman between 55 and 75 years old with acute or convalescent COVID-19. Sequencing was carried out using peripheral blood. CDR3 coding DNA: TGTGCCAGCAGCGTTGGACCACAGGGATCCGGCTCTGGAAACACCATATATTTT. Amino acids: CASSVGPQGSGSGNTIYF.